A selection of T cell receptor beta chains follows, all from one sample in a study of T cells in Graves' hyperthyroidism and ophthalmopathy. From the multiplex PCR reads, TCRdb called clonotypes with MiXCR, one entry per CDR3 protein. The sample contains around 350,000 distinct CDR3 sequences, 15% to 19% of which appear only once. The sample consisted of blood. These receptors came from a woman aged 18-29 years with Graves' hyperthyroidism that later progressed to Graves' ophthalmopathy. Both conserved end residues are part of each CDR3. A D gene is named only where the DNA matches it firmly. Clone sizes are given selectively: once, few, many, or a class where the clone is expanded.

clone_size: many
j_call: TRBJ2-1
d_call: .
v_call: TRBV12-3/TRBV12-4
cdr3_aa: CASSLARTSIQFF
cdr3_nt: TGTGCCAGCAGTTTAGCGCGTACTAGCATTCAGTTCTTC

clone_size: .
j_call: TRBJ2-5
d_call: TRBD2
v_call: TRBV24-1
cdr3_aa: CATSEAGTTFWETQYF
cdr3_nt: TGTGCCACCAGTGAGGCCGGGACTACATTCTGGGAGACCCAGTACTTC

clone_size: many
j_call: TRBJ2-7
d_call: .
v_call: TRBV6-5
cdr3_aa: CASSYSMVGQGIPYEQYF
cdr3_nt: TGTGCCAGCAGTTACTCGATGGTCGGGCAGGGGATTCCCTACGAGCAGTACTTC

clone_size: few
j_call: TRBJ1-1
d_call: TRBD1
v_call: TRBV6-4
cdr3_aa: CARSQGANTEAFF
cdr3_nt: TGTGCCAGGAGTCAGGGGGCGAACACTGAAGCTTTCTTT

clone_size: few
j_call: TRBJ2-1
d_call: TRBD2
v_call: TRBV15
cdr3_aa: CATSSRSGLAGVTYNEQFF
cdr3_nt: TGTGCCACCAGCAGTAGATCGGGACTAGCGGGAGTGACCTACAATGAGCAGTTCTTC

clone_size: many
j_call: TRBJ2-1
d_call: .
v_call: TRBV20-1
cdr3_aa: CSLLGDSWVEQFF
cdr3_nt: TGCAGTCTGCTAGGGGACTCATGGGTTGAGCAGTTCTTC

clone_size: many
j_call: TRBJ1-1
d_call: .
v_call: TRBV13
cdr3_aa: CASSLFTGDAFF
cdr3_nt: TGTGCCAGCAGCTTATTCACGGGGGATGCTTTCTTT

clone_size: .
j_call: TRBJ1-4
d_call: .
v_call: TRBV5-1
cdr3_aa: CASSAGRPEEKLFF
cdr3_nt: TGCGCCAGCAGCGCCGGACGGCCCGAAGAAAAACTGTTTTTT

clone_size: many
j_call: TRBJ2-7
d_call: .
v_call: TRBV28
cdr3_aa: CASSLQGPPIYEQYF
cdr3_nt: TGTGCCAGCAGTTTGCAGGGGCCTCCTATTTACGAGCAGTACTTC

clone_size: few
j_call: TRBJ2-7
d_call: .
v_call: TRBV3-1
cdr3_aa: CASSQIMGVPYEQYF
cdr3_nt: TGTGCCAGCAGCCAAATAATGGGGGTACCCTACGAGCAGTACTTC

clone_size: many
j_call: TRBJ1-4
d_call: .
v_call: TRBV5-5
cdr3_aa: CASSPTGQTDNEKLFF
cdr3_nt: TGTGCCAGCAGCCCTACCGGACAGACAGATAATGAAAAACTGTTTTTT

clone_size: many
j_call: TRBJ1-5
d_call: TRBD1
v_call: TRBV7-2
cdr3_aa: CASSLGTGGFQPQHF
cdr3_nt: TGTGCCAGCAGCTTAGGTACAGGGGGATTTCAGCCCCAGCATTTT

clone_size: many
j_call: TRBJ2-7
d_call: .
v_call: TRBV12-3/TRBV12-4
cdr3_aa: CASSLVGIGEQYF
cdr3_nt: TGTGCCAGCAGTTTGGTAGGGATTGGGGAGCAGTACTTC

clone_size: .
j_call: TRBJ2-2
d_call: TRBD2
v_call: TRBV5-6
cdr3_aa: CASSLTSGSRTGELFF
cdr3_nt: TGTGCCAGCAGCCTAACTAGCGGGAGTCGGACCGGGGAGCTGTTTTTT

clone_size: .
j_call: TRBJ1-4
d_call: TRBD1
v_call: TRBV28
cdr3_aa: CASNSYPGTGPELFF
cdr3_nt: TGTGCCAGCAATTCTTATCCCGGGACAGGGCCAGAACTGTTTTTT

clone_size: .
j_call: TRBJ2-7
d_call: TRBD2
v_call: TRBV5-6
cdr3_aa: CASSATRTSGSRKTYEQYF
cdr3_nt: TGTGCCAGCAGCGCCACCCGGACTAGCGGGAGTAGAAAGACCTACGAGCAGTACTTC

clone_size: many
j_call: TRBJ2-1
d_call: TRBD2
v_call: TRBV2
cdr3_aa: CASRSGTSGYNEQFF
cdr3_nt: TGTGCCAGCAGGTCCGGGACTAGCGGGTACAATGAGCAGTTCTTC

clone_size: many
j_call: TRBJ2-1
d_call: TRBD1
v_call: TRBV28
cdr3_aa: CAIGQGFRVYNEQFF
cdr3_nt: TGTGCCATCGGACAGGGGTTCCGTGTGTACAATGAGCAGTTCTTC

clone_size: many
j_call: TRBJ2-3
d_call: .
v_call: TRBV11-2
cdr3_aa: CASSFGRYTDTQYF
cdr3_nt: TGTGCCAGCAGCTTTGGACGGTACACAGATACGCAGTATTTT

clone_size: .
j_call: TRBJ1-5
d_call: .
v_call: TRBV30
cdr3_aa: CAWSRADLSNQPQHF
cdr3_nt: TGTGCCTGGAGTCGGGCAGACCTCAGCAATCAGCCCCAGCATTTT

clone_size: many
j_call: TRBJ1-1
d_call: .
v_call: TRBV12-3/TRBV12-4
cdr3_aa: CASSFKGGPEAFF
cdr3_nt: TGTGCCAGCAGTTTCAAGGGGGGCCCTGAAGCTTTCTTT

clone_size: many
j_call: TRBJ2-1
d_call: .
v_call: TRBV5-1
cdr3_aa: CASSLDVGLNEQFF
cdr3_nt: TGCGCCAGCAGCTTGGATGTGGGCCTCAATGAGCAGTTCTTC

clone_size: .
j_call: TRBJ1-2
d_call: .
v_call: TRBV4-1
cdr3_aa: CASSREGGGGYTF
cdr3_nt: TGCGCCAGCAGCAGAGAAGGAGGGGGTGGCTACACCTTC

clone_size: many
j_call: TRBJ1-5
d_call: TRBD1
v_call: TRBV18
cdr3_aa: CASSPGGEQPQHF
cdr3_nt: TGTGCCAGCTCCCCAGGGGGCGAGCAGCCCCAGCATTTT

clone_size: many
j_call: TRBJ2-7
d_call: TRBD1
v_call: TRBV29-1
cdr3_aa: CSVTVPGQGTYEQYF
cdr3_nt: TGCAGCGTTACAGTACCGGGACAGGGTACCTACGAGCAGTACTTC

clone_size: .
j_call: TRBJ2-1
d_call: .
v_call: TRBV6-5
cdr3_aa: CACSPSGPWYNEQFF
cdr3_nt: TGTGCCTGCAGTCCCTCGGGTCCCTGGTACAATGAGCAGTTCTTC

clone_size: .
j_call: TRBJ2-7
d_call: .
v_call: TRBV19
cdr3_aa: CASSYGSGYEQYF
cdr3_nt: TGTGCCAGTAGCTACGGGTCCGGCTACGAGCAGTACTTC

clone_size: .
j_call: TRBJ2-3
d_call: TRBD2
v_call: TRBV4-2
cdr3_aa: CASSQVRRTSGHFGTPDTQYF
cdr3_nt: TGTGCCAGCAGCCAAGTACGCAGGACTAGCGGACATTTCGGTACCCCAGATACGCAGTATTTT

clone_size: many
j_call: TRBJ2-5
d_call: TRBD1
v_call: TRBV6-2/TRBV6-3
cdr3_aa: CASTADGTGGLYF
cdr3_nt: TGTGCCAGCACCGCAGACGGGACAGGCGGATTGTACTTC

clone_size: many
j_call: TRBJ1-2
d_call: TRBD1
v_call: TRBV12-5
cdr3_aa: CASGLAGQNYGYTF
cdr3_nt: TGTGCTAGTGGTTTGGCGGGACAGAACTATGGCTACACCTTC

clone_size: .
j_call: TRBJ2-3
d_call: .
v_call: TRBV14
cdr3_aa: CASSRSQWVFHTQYF
cdr3_nt: TGTGCCAGCAGCCGATCCCAATGGGTCTTTCATACGCAGTATTTT

clone_size: few
j_call: TRBJ2-5
d_call: TRBD2
v_call: TRBV29-1
cdr3_aa: CSVGGEGLFTETQYF
cdr3_nt: TGCAGCGTTGGGGGGGAGGGATTATTTACAGAGACCCAGTACTTC

clone_size: .
j_call: TRBJ2-1
d_call: .
v_call: TRBV7-9
cdr3_aa: CASSPAQEQFF
cdr3_nt: TGTGCCAGCAGCCCTGCCCAGGAGCAGTTCTTC

clone_size: many
j_call: TRBJ1-5
d_call: .
v_call: TRBV7-9
cdr3_aa: CASNLPGQPQHF
cdr3_nt: TGTGCCAGCAACCTCCCGGGACAGCCCCAGCATTTT

clone_size: many
j_call: TRBJ1-5
d_call: TRBD1
v_call: TRBV18
cdr3_aa: CASSPFRDRVEPQHF
cdr3_nt: TGTGCCAGCTCACCTTTCAGGGACAGGGTTGAGCCCCAGCATTTT

clone_size: .
j_call: TRBJ2-5
d_call: TRBD1
v_call: TRBV11-3
cdr3_aa: CASSPGQGTSETQYF
cdr3_nt: TGTGCCAGCAGCCCAGGACAGGGGACGAGCGAGACCCAGTACTTC

clone_size: many
j_call: TRBJ2-1
d_call: TRBD1
v_call: TRBV7-2
cdr3_aa: CASSFGQDTYNEQFF
cdr3_nt: TGTGCCAGCAGCTTCGGACAGGACACTTACAATGAGCAGTTCTTC

clone_size: many
j_call: TRBJ2-1
d_call: .
v_call: TRBV29-1
cdr3_aa: CSVEDVGESYNEQFF
cdr3_nt: TGCAGCGTTGAAGATGTCGGCGAATCCTACAATGAGCAGTTCTTC

clone_size: many
j_call: TRBJ1-4
d_call: .
v_call: TRBV28
cdr3_aa: CASTTLGNEKLFF
cdr3_nt: TGTGCCAGCACTACCCTAGGAAATGAAAAACTGTTTTTT

clone_size: .
j_call: TRBJ2-3
d_call: .
v_call: TRBV5-1
cdr3_aa: CASGFEDFQFTDTQYF
cdr3_nt: TGCGCCAGCGGCTTTGAGGACTTCCAGTTCACAGATACGCAGTATTTT

clone_size: .
j_call: TRBJ2-4
d_call: .
v_call: TRBV5-4
cdr3_aa: CASSPDSKNIQYF
cdr3_nt: TGTGCCAGCAGTCCGGACAGCAAAAACATTCAGTACTTC

clone_size: few
j_call: TRBJ2-1
d_call: TRBD2
v_call: TRBV12-3/TRBV12-4
cdr3_aa: CASSFGGTSGRAEQFF
cdr3_nt: TGTGCCAGCAGTTTCGGGGGGACTAGCGGGAGGGCTGAGCAGTTCTTC

clone_size: many
j_call: TRBJ2-1
d_call: TRBD1
v_call: TRBV6-1
cdr3_aa: CASRTGTGLGNEQFF
cdr3_nt: TGTGCCAGCAGAACCGGGACAGGGCTTGGCAATGAGCAGTTCTTC

clone_size: many
j_call: TRBJ2-2
d_call: .
v_call: TRBV28
cdr3_aa: CASSPIGTANTGELFF
cdr3_nt: TGTGCCAGCAGTCCAATTGGGACGGCCAACACCGGGGAGCTGTTTTTT

clone_size: many
j_call: TRBJ2-1
d_call: TRBD2
v_call: TRBV2
cdr3_aa: CASHGPPSGIYNEQFF
cdr3_nt: TGTGCCAGCCATGGACCCCCTAGCGGGATTTACAATGAGCAGTTCTTC